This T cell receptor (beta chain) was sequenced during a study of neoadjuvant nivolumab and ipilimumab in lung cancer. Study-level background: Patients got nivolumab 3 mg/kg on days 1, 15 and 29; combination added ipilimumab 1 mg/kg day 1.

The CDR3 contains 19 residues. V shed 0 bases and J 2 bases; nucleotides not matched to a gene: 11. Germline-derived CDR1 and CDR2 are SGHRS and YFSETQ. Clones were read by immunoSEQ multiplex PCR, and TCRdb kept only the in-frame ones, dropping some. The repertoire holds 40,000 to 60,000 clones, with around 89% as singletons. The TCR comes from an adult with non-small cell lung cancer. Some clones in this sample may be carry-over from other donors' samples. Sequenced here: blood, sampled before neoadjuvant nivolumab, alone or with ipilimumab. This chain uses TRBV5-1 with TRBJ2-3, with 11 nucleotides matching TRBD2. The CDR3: CASSLAGLAGRSPTDTQYF. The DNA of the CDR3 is TGCGCCAGCAGCTTGGCCGGACTAGCGGGCCGGTCACCCACAGATACGCAGTATTTT.